These T cell receptor beta chains were read from a single sample in a study of blood T cell repertoires in COVID-19. The data were produced by immunoSEQ multiplex PCR, yet TCRdb's version contains in-frame clones alone and is incomplete. The repertoire holds hundreds of thousands of clones, with approximately 90% as singletons. The sequenced sample was peripheral blood. The receptors stem from a woman in her twenties or thirties with active or convalescent COVID-19. CDR3s include the opening cysteine and the closing phenylalanine or tryptophan. Each record gives: V gene, J gene, D gene, clone size, CDR3 DNA, CDR3 protein. D genes are given only for firm matches. Clone size is given for some rows only: seen once, a few or many times, or a class if the clone is expanded.

TRBV6-5,TRBJ1-1,-,-,TGTGCCAGCAGTTACTTAGACAGGAACACTGAAGCTTTCTTT,CASSYLDRNTEAFF
TRBV2,TRBJ1-3,-,-,TGTGCCAGCAGTGAAATGAGAGCAGCGCCACCCTCTGGAAACACCATATATTTT,CASSEMRAAPPSGNTIYF
TRBV19,TRBJ1-2,TRBD1,few,TGTGCCAGTAGTATAACCAGGGGGAACTATGGCTACACCTTC,CASSITRGNYGYTF
TRBV25-1,TRBJ1-3,-,-,TGTGCCAGCACACCGAGGAACTCTGGAAACACCATATATTTT,CASTPRNSGNTIYF
TRBV27,TRBJ1-6,TRBD1,once,TGTGCCAGCAGTTTAGTACAGGGGGATTCACCCCTCCACTTT,CASSLVQGDSPLHF
TRBV25-1,TRBJ1-2,-,-,TGTGCCAGCAGTGGACGACAGGATGATAACTATGGCTACACCTTC,CASSGRQDDNYGYTF
TRBV4-1,TRBJ2-5,TRBD1,-,TGCGCCAGCAGCCAAGATCTCGGGGACAGGGGCGGGACCCAGTACTTC,CASSQDLGDRGGTQYF
TRBV4-2,TRBJ1-1,-,once,TGTGCCAGCCGTACCGGGGACACCCGCACTGAAGCTTTCTTT,CASRTGDTRTEAFF
TRBV5-5,TRBJ2-3,-,-,TGTGCCAGCAGCTTGGACTCTACTAGCAATACGCAGTATTTT,CASSLDSTSNTQYF
TRBV30,TRBJ2-7,-,-,TGTGCCTGGAACGGGGGAGTTTCTTACGAGCAGTACTTC,CAWNGGVSYEQYF
TRBV19,TRBJ1-3,-,-,TGTGCCAGTAGTATAGGAGGGACTGGAAACACCATATATTTT,CASSIGGTGNTIYF
TRBV29-1,TRBJ2-7,-,-,TGCAGCGTTGAACCTACAACAGGGTCTGAGCAGTACTTC,CSVEPTTGSEQYF
TRBV19,TRBJ2-7,TRBD2,few,TGTGCCAGTAGTATCTCACTAGCGGGGTACGAGCAGTACTTC,CASSISLAGYEQYF
TRBV28,TRBJ1-6,TRBD1,-,TGTGCCAGCAGTTTAGGGACAGTCAATTCACCCCTCCACTTT,CASSLGTVNSPLHF
TRBV5-8,TRBJ2-7,-,-,TGTGCCAGCCAGACAGCATCCTACGAGCAGTACTTC,CASQTASYEQYF
TRBV4-1,TRBJ2-2,-,-,TGCGCCAGCAGCCAAGCCCAGACAGTGATTAACACCGGGGAGCTGTTTTTT,CASSQAQTVINTGELFF
TRBV5-4,TRBJ2-1,TRBD2,-,TGTGCCAGCAGCTCGGGGACTAGCGGGAGGCAGAATGGGCAGTTCTTC,CASSSGTSGRQNGQFF
TRBV18,TRBJ1-4,-,-,TGTGCCAGCTCACCTTCCCTGGGGAGGAATGAAAAACTGTTTTTT,CASSPSLGRNEKLFF
TRBV4-1,TRBJ1-5,-,-,TGCGCCAGCAGCCAAGAGGGGGAGGGGGAAGATCAGCCCCAGCATTTT,CASSQEGEGEDQPQHF
TRBV15,TRBJ2-3,TRBD2,once,TGTGCCACCAGCAGGAAAGTAGCGGGACTAGCCACAGATACGCAGTATTTT,CATSRKVAGLATDTQYF
TRBV27,TRBJ2-5,-,-,TGTGCCAGCAGCCCAAGCCGATGGGAGACCCAGTACTTC,CASSPSRWETQYF
TRBV6-5,TRBJ1-2,TRBD1,-,TGTGCCAGCAGTTTTCAGGGGGCTGGAGGCTACACCTTC,CASSFQGAGGYTF
TRBV9,TRBJ1-4,-,-,TGTGCCAGCAGCGCCCCCCCAAGAGCAACTAATGAAAAACTGTTTTTT,CASSAPPRATNEKLFF
TRBV10-3,TRBJ2-1,-,-,TGTGCCATCAGGGGGGACAACAATGAGCAGTTCTTC,CAIRGDNNEQFF
TRBV2,TRBJ2-6,-,many,TGTGCCAGCAGTACAGACAGCAGCTCTGGGGCCAACGTCCTGACTTTC,CASSTDSSSGANVLTF
TRBV12-3/TRBV12-4,TRBJ1-1,-,-,TGTGCCAGCAGTTACAGGTATGAAGCTTTCTTT,CASSYRYEAFF
TRBV9,TRBJ2-5,-,-,TGTGCCAGCAGCGCCGAGGGAACCCCCAGGGGAGAGACCCAGTACTTC,CASSAEGTPRGETQYF
TRBV25-1,TRBJ1-2,-,-,TGTGCCAGCAGTGCGTTATGGGACACAAAACGGGGCTTC,CASSALWDTKRGF
TRBV6-5,TRBJ1-1,-,-,TGTGCCAGCAGTTACACCATAAGCTATCACACTGAAGCTTTCTTT,CASSYTISYHTEAFF
TRBV18,TRBJ1-3,TRBD1,-,TGTGCCAGCTCACCACCGGCTTGGGCAGGGGGCATCAGATACTCTGGAAACACCATATATTTT,CASSPPAWAGGIRYSGNTIYF
TRBV6-5,TRBJ1-2,-,-,TGTGCCACGGGACAAGACTATGGCTACACCTTC,CATGQDYGYTF
TRBV19,TRBJ1-5,TRBD1,-,TGTGCCAGTAGGAGGACAGGGGGCGGCCAGCCCCAGCATTTT,CASRRTGGGQPQHF
TRBV10-3,TRBJ1-2,-,-,TGTGCCATCAGTGAGGGCCCGCTCGGCTACACCTTC,CAISEGPLGYTF
TRBV20-1,TRBJ2-7,-,-,TGCAGTGCTAGTCGCAGGGTAGACGAGCAGTACTTC,CSASRRVDEQYF
TRBV5-1,TRBJ1-6,TRBD1,few,TGCGCCAGCAGCTCCGGACAGGGTTTTGATTCACCCCTCCACTTT,CASSSGQGFDSPLHF
TRBV5-1,TRBJ2-1,-,-,TGCGCCAGCAGCTTGGGGTCAGGGAATTACAATGAGCAGTTCTTC,CASSLGSGNYNEQFF
TRBV5-1,TRBJ2-7,-,-,TGCGCCAGCAGCTTGGGGGACACCTCCTACGAGCAGTACTTC,CASSLGDTSYEQYF
TRBV7-6,TRBJ2-2,-,-,TGTGCCAGCAGCTTAGCGCGGGGACTCATTACGAACACCGGGGAGCTGTTTTTT,CASSLARGLITNTGELFF
TRBV3-1/TRBV3-2,TRBJ1-6,-,-,TGTGCCAGCAGCCCCGCAGGGGTCGGTTCACCCCTCCACTTT,CASSPAGVGSPLHF
TRBV7-9,TRBJ1-6,-,-,TGTGCCAGCAGCTTAGTTCGGGACACCGCCGTAGGTTCACCCCTCCACTTT,CASSLVRDTAVGSPLHF
TRBV19,TRBJ1-1,-,-,TGTGCCAGTAGTATAATGCCAGGGCCGAGGAACACTGAAGCTTTCTTT,CASSIMPGPRNTEAFF
TRBV6-1,TRBJ1-5,-,-,TGTGCCAGCAGTGAACCAGGCAATCAGCCCCAGCATTTT,CASSEPGNQPQHF
TRBV9,TRBJ2-5,-,-,TGTGCCAGCAGCGCGTCCCCGGGAGCTGAGACCCAGTACTTC,CASSASPGAETQYF
TRBV5-1,TRBJ1-3,-,-,TGCGCCAGCAGCTTCGATGGCGGCTCTGGAAACACCATATATTTT,CASSFDGGSGNTIYF
TRBV18,TRBJ2-3,-,-,TGTGCCAGCTCTCCCGGACTGACAGATACGCAGTATTTT,CASSPGLTDTQYF
TRBV12-5,TRBJ1-6,-,-,TGTGCTAGTGGTCAGGCAGGGAGGAGTCTGGATTCACCCCTCCACTTT,CASGQAGRSLDSPLHF
TRBV16,TRBJ1-2,-,-,TGTGCCAGCAGCCACAGGGAGGGTGGCGGCTACACCTTC,CASSHREGGGYTF
TRBV30,TRBJ1-3,-,-,TGTGCCTGGAGTTATGAGGGAAACACCATATATTTT,CAWSYEGNTIYF
TRBV5-1,TRBJ2-2,TRBD2,-,TGCGCCAGCAGCAGAACCCCTAGCGGGAGGAACACCGGGGAGCTGTTTTTT,CASSRTPSGRNTGELFF
TRBV3-1/TRBV3-2,TRBJ2-6,-,-,TGTGCCAGCAGTTTCGCAGGCTCTGGGGCCAACGTCCTGACTTTC,CASSFAGSGANVLTF
TRBV18,TRBJ2-1,TRBD2,-,TGTGCCAGCTCACCCATGGCGGGGGGGAATGAGCAGTTCTTC,CASSPMAGGNEQFF
TRBV2,TRBJ1-1,-,-,TGTGCCAGCAGTGATAACGGGGGGTTTAAAGAAGCTTTCTTT,CASSDNGGFKEAFF
TRBV19,TRBJ1-3,TRBD1,-,TGTGCCAGTAGTATAGCCGGGACAGCGCTTAACACCATATATTTT,CASSIAGTALNTIYF
TRBV30,TRBJ2-1,TRBD2,-,TGTGCCTGGAGACGCTGGACTAGCGGGATGAATGAGCAGTTCTTC,CAWRRWTSGMNEQFF
TRBV10-3,TRBJ2-7,-,-,TGTGCCATCAGTGACCCTCCTCGGAGCCCCTACGAGCAGTACTTC,CAISDPPRSPYEQYF
TRBV27,TRBJ2-1,-,-,TGTGCCAGCAGTTTCGGTCCGGGAAATGAGCAGTTCTTC,CASSFGPGNEQFF
TRBV25-1,TRBJ2-7,TRBD2,-,TGTGCCAGCAGTGCAACTAGCGGGGCCTACGAGCAGTACTTC,CASSATSGAYEQYF
TRBV18,TRBJ1-1,-,-,TGTGCCAGCTCACTTCTTCTGACAGGGAACACTGAAGCTTTCTTT,CASSLLLTGNTEAFF